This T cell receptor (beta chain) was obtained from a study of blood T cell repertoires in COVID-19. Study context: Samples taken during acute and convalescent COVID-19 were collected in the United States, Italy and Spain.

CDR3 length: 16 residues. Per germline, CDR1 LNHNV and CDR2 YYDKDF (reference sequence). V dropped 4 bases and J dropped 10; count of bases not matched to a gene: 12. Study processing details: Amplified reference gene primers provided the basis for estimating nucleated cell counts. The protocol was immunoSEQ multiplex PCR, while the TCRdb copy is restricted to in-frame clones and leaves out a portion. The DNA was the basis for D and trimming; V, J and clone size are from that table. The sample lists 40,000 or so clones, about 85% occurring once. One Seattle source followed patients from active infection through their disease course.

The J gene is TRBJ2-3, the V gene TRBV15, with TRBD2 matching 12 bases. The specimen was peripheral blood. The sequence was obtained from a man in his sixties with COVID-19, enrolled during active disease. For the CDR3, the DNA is TGTGCCACCAGCACCACGACTAGCGGGAGCAGATCGGCGCAGTATTTT. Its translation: CATSTTTSGSRSAQYF.